The 10 T cell receptor beta chains in this list originate from one sample, sequenced in a study of T cell changes during pregnancy in multiple sclerosis. The method was immunoSEQ multiplex PCR; TCRdb's version includes in-frame clones alone and lacks a portion of them. This table has 47,000 or so clones, around 90% appearing once. The sequencing used peripheral blood, collected in the first trimester of pregnancy. The receptors come from a female donor with multiple sclerosis, enrolled in a pregnancy study.

The chain links TRBV9 to TRBJ2-7; tentative D call: TRBD1 (8 bases). Trimming left V 4 bases short and J 7 bases short, with 21 bases between. CDR3 size: 15 residues. Germline V lookup: CDR1 SGDLS, CDR2 YYNGEE. As DNA, the CDR3 is TGTGCCAGCAGCCGTGGACAGGGTCTGGGAGGGGAGCAGTACTTC. This encodes CASSRGQGLGGEQYF.

This clone was picked up one time. This chain uses TRBV18 with TRBJ1-1; 10 nucleotides line up with TRBD1. CDR3 length: 16 residues. Per germline, CDR1 KGHSH and CDR2 LQKENI. The J segment lost 5 bases and the V segment lost 3 bases, leaving 9 bases of the junction unmatched. For the CDR3, the DNA is TGTGCCAGCTCACCGTTCACCGGGACAGGGGAAACTGAAGCTTTCTTT. The encoded protein is CASSPFTGTGETEAFF.

The CDR3: CASSVFAPTGADHNSPLHF. The CDR3 bases are TGTGCCAGCAGTGTATTCGCACCGACAGGAGCAGACCATAATTCACCCCTCCACTTT. The V and J genes are TRBV27 and TRBJ1-6, with a weak D call TRBD1 (6 bases). V lost 5 bases to trimming and J lost 5 bases, with 25 bases between them. Germline CDR1 and CDR2: MNHEY and SMNVEV (reference sequence). The CDR3 spans 19 residues.

This clone was observed a few times. V is TRBV7-2 and J is TRBJ2-7; D gene unclear. CDR3 length: 14 amino acids. Trimming stripped 1 base from V and 2 bases from J, with 9 bases between. Germline V lookup: CDR1 SGHTA, CDR2 FQGNSA. The CDR3 spells CASSLGHGAYEQYF. The CDR3 nucleotides are TGTGCCAGCAGCTTAGGGCACGGAGCCTACGAGCAGTACTTC.

This chain links TRBV15 with TRBJ2-7; 11 bases are shared with TRBD2. The V gene end was trimmed by 0 bases and the J gene end by 1 base; junction bases not matched to a gene: 8. The CDR3 extends over 18 amino acids. CDR1 and CDR2 (germline): LNHNV, YYDKDF (reference sequence). In DNA, the CDR3 is TGTGCCACCAGCAGAGATTCGTTCCCTAGCGGGGGGTCCTACGAGCAGTACTTC. Its protein product is CATSRDSFPSGGSYEQYF.

The chain employs TRBV9 and TRBJ1-2, with D perhaps matching TRBD1 (6 bases). The V end lost 0 bases, the J end lost 4 bases, and 13 bases lay between the germline ends. Germline V gene data show CDR1 as SGDLS and CDR2 as YYNGEE. The CDR3 loop spans 15 amino acids. CDR3 nucleotides: TGTGCCAGCAGCGTAGCAGGGGCTACTAGCTATGGCTACACCTTC. Translated: CASSVAGATSYGYTF.

The genes are TRBV30 and TRBJ2-7, with TRBD1 identical over 7 bases. CDR3 length: 12 amino acids. CDR1 is GTSNPN and CDR2 is SVGIG in the germline V gene (reference sequence). V was pared by 1 base and J by 6 bases, with 3 bases of the junction left unmatched. CDR3 DNA sequence: TGTGCCTGGAGTGGAACAGGGGCCGAGCAGTACTTC. Translating gives CAWSGTGAEQYF. The full variable domain, rest sourced from reference TRBV30 and TRBJ2-7, is SQTIHQWPATLVQPVGSPLSLECTVEGTSNPNLYWYRQAAGRGLQLLFYSVGIGQISSEVPQNLSASRPQDRQFILSSKKLLLSDSGFYLCAWSGTGAEQYFGPGTRLTVT.

The chain uses TRBV2 and TRBJ2-7; the match to TRBD1 covers 9 bases. Germline V gene data show CDR1 as SNHLY and CDR2 as FYNNEI. This CDR3 has 13 residues. The V and J ends lost 8 bases and 3 bases, in that order; junction bases with no gene match: 5. CDR3 sequence: CASGAGQGYEQYF. CDR3 DNA: TGTGCCAGCGGGGCGGGACAGGGCTACGAGCAGTACTTC.

The count of this clone is one. The chain has TRBV30 and TRBJ1-3; D is perhaps TRBD1 (5 bases). This CDR3 contains 16 residues. Trimming removed 0 bases at V and 4 bases at J, with 16 bases between. Germline CDR1 is GTSNPN and CDR2 is SVGIG (reference sequence). CDR3 amino acids: CAWSVLLGGKGNTIYF. The CDR3 bases are TGTGCCTGGAGTGTTCTCCTGGGGGGGAAAGGAAACACCATATATTTT.

The genes are TRBV30 and TRBJ1-6, with TRBD1 matching 7 bases. Trimming cost V 7 bases and J 6 bases; bases outside gene matches: 9. The germline V gene has CDR1 GTSNPN and CDR2 SVGIG (reference sequence). CDR3 length: 14 residues. The CDR3 DNA reads as TGTGCCTCGCACGGACAGGATCTTAATTCACCCCTCCACTTT. Its protein product is CASHGQDLNSPLHF. Combining the CDR3 with reference TRBV30 and TRBJ1-6 gives the whole variable domain SQTIHQWPATLVQPVGSPLSLECTVEGTSNPNLYWYRQAAGRGLQLLFYSVGIGQISSEVPQNLSASRPQDRQFILSSKKLLLSDSGFYLCASHGQDLNSPLHFGNGTRLTVT.